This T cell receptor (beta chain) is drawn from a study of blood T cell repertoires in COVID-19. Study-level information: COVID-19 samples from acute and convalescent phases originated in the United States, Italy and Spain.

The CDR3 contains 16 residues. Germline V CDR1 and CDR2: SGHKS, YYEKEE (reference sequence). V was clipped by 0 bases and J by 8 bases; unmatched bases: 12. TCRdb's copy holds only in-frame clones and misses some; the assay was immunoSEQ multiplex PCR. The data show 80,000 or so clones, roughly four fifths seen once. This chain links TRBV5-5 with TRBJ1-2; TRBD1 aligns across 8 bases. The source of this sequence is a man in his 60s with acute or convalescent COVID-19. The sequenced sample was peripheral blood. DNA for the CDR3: TGTGCCAGCAGCTTGGCCCGGGATGACAGGGGAGGAGGCTACACCTTC. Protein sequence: CASSLARDDRGGGYTF.